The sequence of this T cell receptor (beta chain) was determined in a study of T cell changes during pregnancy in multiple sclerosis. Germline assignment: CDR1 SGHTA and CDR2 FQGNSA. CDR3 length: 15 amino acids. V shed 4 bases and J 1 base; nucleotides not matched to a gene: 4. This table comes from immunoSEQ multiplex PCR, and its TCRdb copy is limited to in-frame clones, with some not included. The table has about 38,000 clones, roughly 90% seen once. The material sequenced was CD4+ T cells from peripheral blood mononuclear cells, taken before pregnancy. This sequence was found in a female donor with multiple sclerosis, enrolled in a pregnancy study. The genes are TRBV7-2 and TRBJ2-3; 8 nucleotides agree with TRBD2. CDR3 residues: CASSSGTSRTDTQYF. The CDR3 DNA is TGTGCCAGCAGCTCAGGGACTAGTCGCACAGATACGCAGTATTTT. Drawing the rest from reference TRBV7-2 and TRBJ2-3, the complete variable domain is GAGVSQSPSNKVTEKGKDVELRCDPISGHTALYWYRQSLGQGLEFLIYFQGNSAPDKSGLPSDRFSAERTGGSVSTLTIQRTQQEDSAVYLCASSSGTSRTDTQYFGPGTRLTVL.